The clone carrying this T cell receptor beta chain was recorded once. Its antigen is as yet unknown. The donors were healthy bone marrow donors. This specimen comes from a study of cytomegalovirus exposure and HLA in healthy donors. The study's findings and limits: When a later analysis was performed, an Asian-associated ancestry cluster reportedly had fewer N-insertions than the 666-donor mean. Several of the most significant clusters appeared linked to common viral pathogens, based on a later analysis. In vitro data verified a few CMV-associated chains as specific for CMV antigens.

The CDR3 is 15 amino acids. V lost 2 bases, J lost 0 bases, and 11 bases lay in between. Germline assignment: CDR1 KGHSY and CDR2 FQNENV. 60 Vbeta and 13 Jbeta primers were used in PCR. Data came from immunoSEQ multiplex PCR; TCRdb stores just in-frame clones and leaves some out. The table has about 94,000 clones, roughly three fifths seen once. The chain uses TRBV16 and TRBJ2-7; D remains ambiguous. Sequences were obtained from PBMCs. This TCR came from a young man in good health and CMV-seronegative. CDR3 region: CASSQIQASSYEQYF. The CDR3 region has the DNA TGTGCCAGCAGCCAAATTCAGGCGAGCTCCTACGAGCAGTACTTC. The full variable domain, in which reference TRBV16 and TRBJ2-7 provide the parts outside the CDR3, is GEEVAQTPKHLVRGEGQKAKLYCAPIKGHSYVFWYQQVLKNEFKFLISFQNENVFDETGMPKERFSAKCLPNSPCSLEIQATKLEDSAVYFCASSQIQASSYEQYFGPGTRLTVT.